A single sample gave rise to the 19 T cell receptor beta chains below, sequenced in a study of shared clonotypes between healthy human individuals. Assay: immunoSEQ multiplex PCR; the TCRdb copy retains only in-frame clones and omits some. The sample has roughly 1 million clones; 70% to 80% are singletons. Sample: memory CD4+ T cells from PBMCs. Described subset: CD45RA-negative fraction. The source is a man between 18 and 29 years old in good health. Some clones in this sample may be carry-over from other donors' samples.

This sequence joins TRBV27 and TRBJ2-3; D call uncertain. Trimming removed 2 bases from V and 0 bases from J, with 12 bases in between. CDR1 is MNHEY, CDR2 SMNVEV, per germline (reference sequence). This CDR3 is built from 16 residues. Written as DNA, the CDR3 is TGTGCCAGCAGTTTAGGTTTCACCACAAGCACAGATACGCAGTATTTT. Translation gives CASSLGFTTSTDTQYF.

In this sample, this clone turned up a few times. This sequence joins TRBV11-2 and TRBJ2-3; D is possibly TRBD2 (6 bases). The CDR3 is made up of 14 amino acids. The V end lost 1 base, the J end lost 2 bases, and 7 bases lay between the germline ends. Germline-derived CDR1 and CDR2 are SGHAT and FQNNGV. The CDR3 DNA follows: TGTGCCAGCAGCTTAGCGGGAGCCACAGATACGCAGTATTTT. Translation: CASSLAGATDTQYF.

On this clone: The sample contains more than one DNA sequence encoding this CDR3. The rearrangement joins TRBV5-1 to TRBJ1-2; D is undetermined. The CDR3 totals 11 residues. V was clipped by 0 bases and J by 7 bases, with 4 bases between them. Per the germline V gene, CDR1 is SGHRS and CDR2 is YFSETQ. CDR3 coding DNA: TGCGCCAGCAGCTTGGACCGTGGCTACACCTTC. The encoded protein is CASSLDRGYTF.

About this clone: Other DNA variants within this sample encode the same CDR3. The CDR3 DNA follows: TGTGCCACCAGCAGAGATAACACCGGGGAGCTGTTTTTT. Its protein is CATSRDNTGELFF. The chain couples TRBV15 to TRBJ2-2; D unresolved. The germline V gene encodes CDR1 LNHNV and CDR2 YYDKDF (reference sequence). Trimming pared 0 bases from V and 2 bases from J, leaving 1 base between. The CDR3 covers 13 residues.

The V gene is TRBV4-1, the J gene TRBJ1-1; D is possibly TRBD1 (6 bases). In germline, CDR1 is MGHRA, CDR2 YSYEKL. Trimming left V 0 bases short and J 1 base short, with 9 bases between. The CDR3 covers 15 residues. CDR3 nucleotide sequence: TGCGCCAGCAGCCAAGAGGACAGAAAGAACACTGAAGCTTTCTTT. This encodes CASSQEDRKNTEAFF.

This clone turned up a few times. The chain carries TRBV27 and TRBJ1-2; D remains unclear. The CDR3 totals 14 residues. In germline, CDR1 is MNHEY, CDR2 SMNVEV (reference sequence). V shed 4 bases and J shed 4 bases, with 13 bases lying between them. CDR3 bases: TGTGCCAGCAGTTCCCTTAGGGAAGGCTATGGCTACACCTTC. Encoded protein: CASSSLREGYGYTF.

The CDR3, as DNA: TGTGCCAGCACTGAACGCCTCTCAGAGCGGTGCCAAGAGACCCAGTACTTC. Translated, it gives CASTERLSERCQETQYF. V gene TRBV6-4 combines with J gene TRBJ2-5; D might be TRBD2 (5 bases). In germline, CDR1 is MRHNA, CDR2 SNTAGT. V was trimmed by 7 bases and J by 1 base, leaving 22 bases between them. The CDR3 totals 17 residues.

Only a few counts were recorded for this clone. This chain joins TRBV30 and TRBJ2-1; the D gene is possibly TRBD2 (5 bases). The CDR3 length is 15 residues. Germline CDR1 is GTSNPN and CDR2 is SVGIG (reference sequence). Trimming removed 4 bases at V and 14 bases at J, with 27 bases between. The CDR3 sequence: CAWTFSGVRGGRKFF. CDR3 coding DNA: TGTGCCTGGACTTTTTCCGGGGTTCGCGGAGGTAGGAAGTTCTTC.

About this clone itself: Other DNA sequences within the sample encode an identical CDR3. The CDR3 here is CASSPDRGRDEQYF. CDR3 sequence (DNA): TGTGCCAGCAGCCCTGACAGGGGGCGGGACGAGCAGTACTTC. The V and J genes are TRBV7-2 and TRBJ2-7; the match to TRBD1 covers 10 bases. J lost 5 bases, V lost 5 bases, and 6 bases had no gene match. Germline assignment: CDR1 SGHTA and CDR2 FQGNSA. The CDR3 totals 14 residues.

The chain has TRBV18 and TRBJ1-1; D ambiguous. Trimming removed 0 bases at V and 4 bases at J, with 12 bases between. The germline V gene encodes CDR1 KGHSH and CDR2 LQKENI. This CDR3 spans 15 amino acids. CDR3 sequence (DNA): TGTGCCAGCTCACCACCCGTGGGTCCCGGCACTGAAGCTTTCTTT. Protein: CASSPPVGPGTEAFF.

This clone was found a few times. V is TRBV7-2 and J is TRBJ1-1; D gene ambiguous. The CDR3 is made up of 12 amino acids. The germline gives CDR1 SGHTA, CDR2 FQGNSA. Trimming took off 0 bases at V and 9 bases at J, with 8 bases between the two ends. Here the CDR3 DNA reads TGTGCCAGCAGCTTAGCGGGCACCCAAGCTTTCTTT. It encodes CASSLAGTQAFF.

This chain's CDR3 is CASSLGTSHNEQFF. The CDR3 DNA reads as TGCGCCAGCAGCTTGGGGACGTCTCACAATGAGCAGTTCTTC. V usage is TRBV5-1 and J usage is TRBJ2-1; D unclear. The CDR3 has 14 amino acids. CDR1 is SGHRS, CDR2 YFSETQ, per germline. V was pared by 0 bases and J by 5 bases, with 9 bases between. Drawing the rest from reference TRBV5-1 and TRBJ2-1, the complete variable domain is KAGVTQTPRYLIKTRGQQVTLSCSPISGHRSVSWYQQTPGQGLQFLFEYFSETQRNKGNFPGRFSGRQFSNSRSEMNVSTLELGDSALYLCASSLGTSHNEQFFGPGTRLTVL.

The chain combines TRBV5-4 with TRBJ2-4; D gene ambiguous. CDR1 and CDR2 from the germline V gene are SGHNT and YYREEE (reference sequence). The V end was cut by 0 bases, the J end by 2 bases, with 6 bases between. The CDR3 runs 14 residues. CDR3 region: CASSLEFSKNIQYF. The DNA of the CDR3 is TGTGCCAGCAGCTTGGAATTTTCCAAAAACATTCAGTACTTC.

This clone was counted a few times. The chain has TRBV27 and TRBJ1-1, with TRBD1 as a possible D gene (6 bases). Between the trimmed V and J ends, which lost 5 bases and 1 base, there was a span of 14 bases. The CDR3 has 15 residues. Germline V gene sequence: CDR1 MNHEY, CDR2 SMNVEV (reference sequence). CDR3: CASSLTDRRNTEAFF. The CDR3 DNA sequence: TGTGCCAGCAGTCTCACGGACAGAAGGAACACTGAAGCTTTCTTT.

There are a few counts of this clone. The J gene is TRBJ2-1, the V gene TRBV7-2, with 10 bases matching TRBD2. V trimming: 5 bases; J trimming: 10 bases; junction bases outside the gene matches: 17. The CDR3 consists of 17 residues. Germline V lookup: CDR1 SGHTA, CDR2 FQGNSA. CDR3: CASSRLGSSGRVFEQFF. In nucleotides, the CDR3 is TGTGCCAGCAGCCGACTAGGGTCTAGCGGGAGAGTTTTCGAGCAGTTCTTC. Variable domain in full (rest from reference TRBV7-2 and TRBJ2-1): GAGVSQSPSNKVTEKGKDVELRCDPISGHTALYWYRQSLGQGLEFLIYFQGNSAPDKSGLPSDRFSAERTGGSVSTLTIQRTQQEDSAVYLCASSRLGSSGRVFEQFFGPGTRLTVL.

The chain recombines TRBV7-3 with TRBJ2-1; 9 positions agree with TRBD2. The V gene's germline CDR1 is SGHTA and CDR2 FQGTGA. CDR3 length equals 16 residues. Trimming removed 2 bases from V and 3 bases from J; junction bases left unmatched: 5. The CDR3, as DNA: TGTGCCAGCAGCTTATGGGCTAGCGGGATCTACAATGAGCAGTTCTTC. Amino acids: CASSLWASGIYNEQFF.

This chain connects TRBV4-1 to TRBJ2-1, with D hard to call. Trimming removed 3 bases from V and 8 bases from J, with 11 bases in between. Germline values: CDR1 MGHRA, CDR2 YSYEKL. This CDR3 is built from 13 residues. The CDR3 sequence is CASSHFGEDEQFF. In nucleotides, the CDR3 is TGCGCCAGCAGCCACTTCGGAGAGGATGAGCAGTTCTTC.

This clone has just a few counts. The J gene is TRBJ1-2, the V gene TRBV4-3; 7 bases fit TRBD1. The CDR3 consists of 14 residues. CDR1 and CDR2 from the germline V gene are LGHNA and YSLEER. V shed 5 bases, J shed 3 bases, and the junction held 6 bases outside the gene matches. The CDR3 bases are TGCGCCAGCAGCAGACAGGGAGGCGACTATGGCTACACCTTC. Translation: CASSRQGGDYGYTF.

J is TRBJ1-4 and V is TRBV28, with D possibly being TRBD1 (5 bases). CDR3 length equals 19 residues. Between the trimmed V and J ends, which lost 4 bases and 3 bases, there was a span of 24 bases. Germline-derived CDR1 and CDR2 are MDHEN and SYDVKM. The CDR3, as DNA: TGTGCCAGCAGTTCGCCTCATCCGGGACTCGAAGCGGCTAATGAAAAACTGTTTTTT. This translates into CASSSPHPGLEAANEKLFF.